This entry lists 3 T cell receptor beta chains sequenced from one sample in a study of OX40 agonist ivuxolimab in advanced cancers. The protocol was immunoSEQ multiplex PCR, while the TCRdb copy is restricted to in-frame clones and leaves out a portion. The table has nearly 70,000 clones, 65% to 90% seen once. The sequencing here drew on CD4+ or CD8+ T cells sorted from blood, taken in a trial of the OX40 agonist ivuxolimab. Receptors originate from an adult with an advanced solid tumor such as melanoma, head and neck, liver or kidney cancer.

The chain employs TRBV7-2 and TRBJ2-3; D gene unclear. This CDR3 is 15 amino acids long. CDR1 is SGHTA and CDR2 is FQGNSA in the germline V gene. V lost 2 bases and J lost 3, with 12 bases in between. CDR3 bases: TGTGCCAGCAGCTTATTTGGCTCAGCTACAGATACGCAGTATTTT. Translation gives CASSLFGSATDTQYF.

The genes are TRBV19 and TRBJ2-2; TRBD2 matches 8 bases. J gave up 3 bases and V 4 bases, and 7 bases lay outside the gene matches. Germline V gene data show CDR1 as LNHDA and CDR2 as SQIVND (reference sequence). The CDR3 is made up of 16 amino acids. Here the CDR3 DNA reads TGTGCCAGTAGTACCCGGAGGCGGGGGGACACCGGGGAGCTGTTTTTT. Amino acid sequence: CASSTRRRGDTGELFF.

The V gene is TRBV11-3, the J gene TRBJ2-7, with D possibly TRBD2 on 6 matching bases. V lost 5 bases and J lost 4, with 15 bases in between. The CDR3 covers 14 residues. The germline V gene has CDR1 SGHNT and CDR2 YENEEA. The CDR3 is CASSPGLQNYEQYF. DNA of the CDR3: TGTGCCAGCAGCCCGGGACTGCAGAATTACGAGCAGTACTTC.